The entry below gives a single T cell receptor beta chain sequence along with its context. Trimming took 7 bases from V and 4 from J; bases not matched to a gene: 9. The CDR3 runs 15 residues. Germline assignment: CDR1 MDHEN and CDR2 SYDVKM. The data originate from a study of blood T cell repertoires in COVID-19. Sequencing used immunoSEQ multiplex PCR; TCRdb keeps in-frame clones, though not all of them. The data contain 90,000 to 130,000 clones, around 80% of them singletons. The gene calls are TRBV28 and TRBJ1-2; 10 bases are a match to TRBD1. The receptor was derived from a woman of 80 years or more with acute or convalescent COVID-19. Sequenced input: peripheral blood. CDR3 amino acids: CASITGTGDPYGYTF. CDR3 DNA: TGTGCCAGCATCACCGGGACAGGGGATCCCTATGGCTACACCTTC.